Sequencing of this T cell receptor (beta chain) was carried out in a study of blood T cells in healthy people across ages. Regarding the study as a whole: Correlation between TCR beta diversity and naive T cell percentage was strong.

CDR1 is DFQATT, CDR2 SNEGSKA, per germline (reference sequence). Trimming took 0 bases from V and 8 from J, leaving 21 bases between them. This CDR3 has 16 residues. A second PCR, run for roughly 7 to 12 cycles, used a sample-barcoded 5' primer plus a J-beta primer mix. MiXCR, run by TCRdb on the 5' RACE reads, gives a single entry per CDR3 protein. The sample lists approximately 800,000 distinct CDR3 sequences, around half occurring once. Points on this clonotype: Its antigen remains unidentified.

The origin of this receptor is a man older than 75 in good health. The sequencing input was blood. The chain couples TRBV20-1 to TRBJ2-3; possible D gene TRBD2, 5 bases. CDR3: CSARDPWASPDGTQYF. In nucleotides, the CDR3 is TGCAGTGCTAGAGATCCCTGGGCTAGCCCCGATGGTACGCAGTATTTT.